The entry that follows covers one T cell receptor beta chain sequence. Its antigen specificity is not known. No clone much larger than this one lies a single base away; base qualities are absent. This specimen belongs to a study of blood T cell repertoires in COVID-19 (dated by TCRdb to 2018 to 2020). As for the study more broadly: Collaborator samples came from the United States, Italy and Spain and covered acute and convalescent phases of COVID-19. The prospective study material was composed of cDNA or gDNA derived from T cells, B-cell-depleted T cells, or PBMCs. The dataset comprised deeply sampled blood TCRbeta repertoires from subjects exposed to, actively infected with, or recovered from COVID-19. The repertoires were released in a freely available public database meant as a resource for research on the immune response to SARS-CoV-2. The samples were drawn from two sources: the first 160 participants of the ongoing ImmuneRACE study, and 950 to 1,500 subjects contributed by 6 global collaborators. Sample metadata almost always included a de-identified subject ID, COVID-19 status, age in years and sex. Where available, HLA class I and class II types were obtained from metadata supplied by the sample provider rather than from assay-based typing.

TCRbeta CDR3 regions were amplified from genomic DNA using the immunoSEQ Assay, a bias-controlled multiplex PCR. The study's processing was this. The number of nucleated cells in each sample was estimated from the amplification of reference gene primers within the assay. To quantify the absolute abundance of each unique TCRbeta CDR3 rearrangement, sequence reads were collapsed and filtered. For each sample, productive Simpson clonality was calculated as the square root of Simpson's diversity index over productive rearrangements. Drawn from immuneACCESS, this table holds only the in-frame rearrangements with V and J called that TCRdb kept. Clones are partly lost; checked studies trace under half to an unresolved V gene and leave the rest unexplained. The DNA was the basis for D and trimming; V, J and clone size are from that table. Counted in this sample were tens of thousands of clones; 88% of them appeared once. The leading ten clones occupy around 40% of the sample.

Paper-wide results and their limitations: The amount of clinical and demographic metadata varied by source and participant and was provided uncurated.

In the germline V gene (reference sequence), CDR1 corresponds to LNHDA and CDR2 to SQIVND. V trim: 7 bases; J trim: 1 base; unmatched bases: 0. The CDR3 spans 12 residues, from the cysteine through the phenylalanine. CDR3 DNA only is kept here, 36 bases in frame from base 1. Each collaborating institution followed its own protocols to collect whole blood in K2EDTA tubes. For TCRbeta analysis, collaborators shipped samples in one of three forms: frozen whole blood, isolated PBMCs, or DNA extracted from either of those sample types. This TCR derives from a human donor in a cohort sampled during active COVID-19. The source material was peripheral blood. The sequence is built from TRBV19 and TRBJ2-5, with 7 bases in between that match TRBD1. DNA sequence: TGTGCCAGTAACAGGGGCCAAGAGACCCAGTACTTC. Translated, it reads CASNRGQETQYF.